What follows are 8 T cell receptor beta chains derived from one specimen sequenced in a study of identical twins. One entry per CDR3 protein results from TCRdb running MiXCR on the 5' RACE reads. Of some 1,700,000 distinct CDR3 sequences in the sample, under 35% were seen once. The sequencing sample was made of cord blood. The receptors stem from a newborn girl in good health.

This clonotype was seen more than once but under ten times. The V gene is TRBV12-3 or TRBV12-4, the J gene TRBJ2-4; TRBD1 agrees at 9 bases. The DNA matches TRBJ2-7 better at its end, which makes the J call doubtful. This CDR3 is built from 14 residues. The CDR3 DNA reads TGTGCCAGCAGCCCCGGGACAGGGAGGAGCGAGCAGTACTTC. Amino acid sequence: CASSPGTGRSEQYF.

This clonotype was seen once. The rearrangement joins TRBV18 to TRBJ1-1, with D possibly being TRBD1 (6 bases). Between the trimmed V and J ends, which lost 10 bases and 5 bases, there was a span of 17 bases. CDR3 size: 13 residues. From germline, CDR1 is KGHSH and CDR2 LQKENI. Here the CDR3 reads CATRTGIETEAFF. The CDR3 DNA reads as TGTGCCACCAGAACAGGGATCGAGACTGAAGCTTTCTTT.

The genes are TRBV5-1 and TRBJ2-5; either TRBD1 or TRBD2 may fit D (5 bases each). CDR3 length equals 14 residues. The germline V gene encodes CDR1 SGHRS and CDR2 YFSETQ. Trimming cost V 3 bases and J 3 bases, with 12 bases left between them. The CDR3 nucleotides are TGCGCCAGCAGCTGGGACGGGAATAAAGAGACCCAGTACTTC. It yields the protein CASSWDGNKETQYF.

The V call is TRBV9, the J call TRBJ1-2; D unclear. Germline CDR1 is SGDLS and CDR2 is YYNGEE. The CDR3 has 13 amino acids. The V end was cut by 0 bases, the J end by 6 bases, with 9 bases between. The CDR3 DNA follows: TGTGCCAGCAGCGTAGCTAGCGGTGATGGCTACACCTTC. Translating gives CASSVASGDGYTF.

V gene TRBV11-2 combines with J gene TRBJ2-1; 9 nucleotides agree with TRBD2. Germline loops: CDR1 SGHAT, CDR2 FQNNGV. The CDR3 is made up of 16 amino acids. Trimming at V came to 2 bases and at J to 2 bases, leaving 4 bases not matched to a gene. The CDR3 spells CASSLLSSGTYNEQFF. CDR3 bases: TGTGCCAGCAGCTTACTGTCTAGCGGGACCTACAATGAGCAGTTCTTC.

The chain uses TRBV28 and TRBJ1-1, with 8 bases identical to TRBD1. The length of the CDR3 is 15 residues. J gave up 4 bases and V 4 bases, and 8 bases lay outside the gene matches. Germline-derived CDR1 and CDR2 are MDHEN and SYDVKM. The CDR3 DNA is TGTGCCAGCAGTTCGTATAACAGGGGGGGCACTGAAGCTTTCTTT. Translating it yields CASSSYNRGGTEAFF.

The rearrangement joins TRBV20-1 to TRBJ1-5, with D maybe TRBD1 (6 bases). The CDR3 sequence is 16 residues long. Trimming took off 0 bases at V and 7 bases at J, with 19 bases between the two ends. CDR1 DFQATT and CDR2 SNEGSKA come from the germline V gene (reference sequence). CDR3 DNA: TGCAGTGCTAGAGACCACGTTAGGGGGGGCAGGCAGCCCCAGCATTTT. It codes for CSARDHVRGGRQPQHF.

This chain connects TRBV21-1 to TRBJ2-7. TRBV21-1 constitutes a pseudogene. The CDR3 extends over 14 amino acids. CDR3 loop: CASSKGVLSYEQYF. DNA for the CDR3: TGTGCCAGCAGCAAAGGGGTCCTATCCTACGAGCAGTACTTC.